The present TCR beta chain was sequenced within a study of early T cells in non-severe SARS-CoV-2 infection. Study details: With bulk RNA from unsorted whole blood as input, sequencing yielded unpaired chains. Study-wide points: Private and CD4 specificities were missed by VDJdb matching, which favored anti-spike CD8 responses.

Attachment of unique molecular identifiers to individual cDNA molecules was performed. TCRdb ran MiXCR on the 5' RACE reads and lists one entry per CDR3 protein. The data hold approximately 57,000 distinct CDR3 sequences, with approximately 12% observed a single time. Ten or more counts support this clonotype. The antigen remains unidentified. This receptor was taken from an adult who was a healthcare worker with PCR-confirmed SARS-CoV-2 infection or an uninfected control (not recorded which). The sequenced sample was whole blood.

The CDR3 nucleotides read TGCAGTGCCCCCCCACTCGGCAGGGGACGGTTCACTGAAGCTTTCTTT. It yields the protein CSAPPLGRGRFTEAFF. The chain joins TRBV20-1 to TRBJ1-1, with D perhaps TRBD1 (6 bases). Germline V gene data show CDR1 as DFQATT and CDR2 as SNEGSKA (reference sequence). CDR3 size: 16 residues. V shed 6 bases and J shed 4 bases, with 24 bases lying between them.